The 26 T cell receptor beta chains below all came from one sample that was sequenced in a study of molecular identifiers for immune sequencing clone quantification. TCRdb analysed the PCR reads with MiXCR anew, one entry per CDR3 protein. The table records 53,000 or so distinct CDR3 sequences, roughly a third of them present only once. Input material: naive CD8+ T cells from blood, with Jurkat cell RNA spiked in. The subset is: FACS-sorted CD8+CD4-CCR7+CD45RA+ naive T cells. Receptors were obtained from a human donor in good health. Some libraries in this study had Jurkat cell RNA spiked in.

This chain connects TRBV9 to TRBJ1-2, with TRBD1 matching over 7 bases. Germline V gives CDR1 SGDLS, CDR2 YYNGEE. CDR3 length: 18 residues. V shed 3 bases and J 4 bases; nucleotides not matched to a gene: 18. In nucleotides, the CDR3 is TGTGCCAGCAGCGCGACGGGACAGCACCCCTCAAGCCTCTATGGCTACACCTTC. Translating it yields CASSATGQHPSSLYGYTF. The whole variable domain, remainder taken from reference TRBV9 and TRBJ1-2, is DSGVTQTPKHLITATGQRVTLRCSPRSGDLSVYWYQQSLDQGLQFLIQYYNGEERAKGNILERFSAQQFPDLHSELNLSSLELGDSALYFCASSATGQHPSSLYGYTFGSGTRLTVV.

By proportion, this clonotype is medium-sized. V gene TRBV29-1 combines with J gene TRBJ2-1; no definite D call. The V end lost 3 bases, the J end lost 7 bases, and 19 bases lay between the germline ends. The CDR3 has 15 amino acids. Germline values: CDR1 SQVTM, CDR2 ANQGSEA. The CDR3 sequence is CSVDGPYRAWNEQFF. The CDR3 nucleotides read TGCAGCGTTGATGGTCCCTACCGTGCATGGAATGAGCAGTTCTTC.

A word on this clonotype: No conserved phenylalanine or tryptophan ends this CDR3, so it is likely a read error. V is TRBV25-1 and J is TRBJ2-2; D gene uncertain. The CDR3 extends over 14 amino acids. Germline CDR1 is MGHDK and CDR2 is SYGVNS. Trimming pared 2 bases from V and 6 bases from J, leaving 10 bases between. CDR3 loop: CASSEGWGAGELFL. In DNA, the CDR3 is TGTGCCAGCAGTGAAGGGTGGGGTGCCGGGGAGCTGTTTTTA.

A word on this clonotype: A much larger clone lies a single base off, so this may be a read error. The chain carries TRBV27 and TRBJ2-6; 8 nucleotides match TRBD1. The germline gives CDR1 MNHEY, CDR2 SMNVEV (reference sequence). The CDR3 totals 17 residues. CDR3 region: CASSLRQGALGAYVLTF. As DNA, the CDR3 is TGTGCCAGCAGTTTAAGGCAGGGGGCGCTAGGGGCCTACGTCCTGACTTTC.

V and J are TRBV27 and TRBJ1-5; D unresolved. The CDR3 has 14 amino acids. CDR1 and CDR2 (germline): MNHEY, SMNVEV (reference sequence). V was clipped by 1 base and J by 0 bases, with 4 bases between them. The CDR3 here is CASSLYLSNQPQHF. The CDR3 DNA is TGTGCCAGCAGTTTATACCTTAGCAATCAGCCCCAGCATTTT.

For this clonotype: This could be a read error, since a much larger clone is one nucleotide away. The chain uses TRBV5-4 and TRBJ2-2; a possible D gene is TRBD2 (5 bases). CDR1 is SGHNT, CDR2 YYREEE, per germline (reference sequence). The CDR3 is 15 amino acids. The CDR3 reads CASSLVVGNTGELIF. CDR3 DNA: TGTGCCAGCAGCTTGGTTGTCGGGAACACCGGGGAGCTGATTTTT.

Regarding this clonotype: An end of the junction differs from the germline gene, which may be a read error. V gene TRBV23-1 combines with J gene TRBJ2-1; perhaps TRBD1 as D (6 bases). TRBV23-1 is an open reading frame, and its role is uncertain. The CDR3 has 16 amino acids. The CDR3 spells CASSPSGQSYYNEQIF. The CDR3 DNA is TGCGCCAGCAGTCCCTCTGGACAGTCGTACTACAATGAGCAGATCTTC.

This clonotype has just a few counts. The rearrangement uses TRBV27 and TRBJ2-5; no clear D gene. Trimming left V 4 bases short and J 1 base short, with 13 bases between. Germline V gene sequence: CDR1 MNHEY, CDR2 SMNVEV (reference sequence). This CDR3 is 15 amino acids long. The CDR3 protein is CASSSLAGIQETQYF. The CDR3, as DNA: TGTGCCAGCAGTTCCCTCGCAGGAATCCAAGAGACCCAGTACTTC.

This clonotype was seen repeatedly, ten times or more. V and J are TRBV12-3 or TRBV12-4 and TRBJ2-4; 10 bases fit TRBD1. The CDR3 covers 18 residues. Germline trimming cut 6 bases from V and 0 bases from J; bases unmatched to any gene: 11. The CDR3 loop reads CASRSDRGRTTAKNIQYF. The CDR3, as DNA: TGTGCCAGCAGATCGGACAGGGGGAGGACTACAGCCAAAAACATTCAGTACTTC.

As for this clonotype: A much larger clone sits a single nucleotide away, making a read error possible. The rearrangement links TRBV7-3 to TRBJ1-1; 7 bases align to TRBD1. Germline CDR1 reads SGHTA; CDR2 reads FQGTGA. This CDR3 contains 13 residues. In nucleotides, the CDR3 is TGTACCAGCAGCGAGTACCAGACAGGGCCGGCTTTCTTT. It encodes CTSSEYQTGPAFF.

The table lists this clonotype with a few counts. The V and J genes are TRBV5-1 and TRBJ2-1; D perhaps matches TRBD1 (6 bases). Germline CDR1 reads SGHRS; CDR2 reads YFSETQ. V dropped 0 bases and J dropped 7 bases, with 11 bases sitting between them. The CDR3 sequence is 14 residues long. The CDR3 bases are TGCGCCAGCAGCTTGGTGGACAGAGGGAATGAGCAGTTCTTC. It codes for CASSLVDRGNEQFF.

This clonotype appeared a single time. A much larger clone sits a single nucleotide away, making a read error possible. The chain joins TRBV28 to TRBJ2-5; 7 positions agree with TRBD1. CDR1 is MDHEN, CDR2 SYDVKM, per germline. CDR3 size: 13 residues. This CDR3 is CASSSGQQESQYF. The CDR3 bases are TGTGCCAGCAGTTCGGGACAGCAAGAGTCCCAGTACTTC.

The chain employs TRBV24-1 and TRBJ2-2; no clear D. V was trimmed by 3 bases and J by 3 bases, leaving 7 bases between them. The CDR3 runs to 14 residues. The germline gives CDR1 KGHDR, CDR2 SFDVKD. For the CDR3, the DNA is TGTGCCACCAGTGATACGTTTTACACCGGGGAGCTGTTTTTT. Its protein product is CATSDTFYTGELFF.

V is TRBV11-1 and J is TRBJ2-5; TRBD1 might be the D (6 bases). The CDR3 loop spans 15 amino acids. The V end lost 3 bases, the J end lost 0 bases, and 11 bases lay between the germline ends. Per germline, CDR1 SGHAT and CDR2 FQDESV (reference sequence). CDR3 region: CASSLGAKYQETQYF. The DNA of the CDR3 is TGTGCCAGCAGCTTGGGGGCGAAGTACCAAGAGACCCAGTACTTC.

This clonotype was counted many times. V is TRBV14 and J is TRBJ2-2; possible D gene TRBD1, 5 bases. CDR3 size: 14 residues. CDR1 is SGHDN, CDR2 FVKESK, per germline. The ends were cut back, 2 bases at V and 7 bases at J, with 11 bases in the middle. CDR3 in amino acids: CASSQFMQGGELFF. Written as DNA, the CDR3 is TGTGCCAGCAGCCAATTCATGCAGGGCGGGGAGCTGTTTTTT.

About this clonotype itself: The missing conserved phenylalanine or tryptophan at the end of this CDR3 makes a read error likely. The rearrangement links TRBV12-3 or TRBV12-4 to TRBJ2-7; the D gene is possibly TRBD2 (6 bases). The germline V and J ends were trimmed by 3 bases and 7 bases, with 16 bases remaining between them. CDR3 length: 14 residues. CDR3 nucleotides: TGTGCCAGCAGTTTTTCGGGGGTCTCGGGGGAGCAGTACTCC. Translating gives CASSFSGVSGEQYS.

A few counts support this clonotype. The rearrangement joins TRBV29-1 to TRBJ1-1, with D hard to call. The CDR3 totals 12 residues. Germline V gene data show CDR1 as SQVTM and CDR2 as ANQGSEA. V shed 5 bases and J shed 2 bases, with 9 bases lying between them. Here the CDR3 DNA reads TGCAGCGTTATTGACACTAACACTGAAGCTTTCTTT. Protein sequence: CSVIDTNTEAFF.

This clonotype came up many times. V and J are TRBV30 and TRBJ2-1; D is unresolved. V lost 4 bases and J 10 bases, leaving 14 bases between the germline ends. CDR1 is GTSNPN and CDR2 is SVGIG in the germline V gene (reference sequence). This CDR3 spans 12 amino acids. In DNA, the CDR3 is TGTGCCTGGACCTTGACGACCCCAGAGCAGTTCTTC. Translating it yields CAWTLTTPEQFF.

The table lists this clonotype with many counts. The chain recombines TRBV28 with TRBJ2-1; unclear D gene. The V end lost 7 bases, the J end lost 1 base, and 14 bases lay between the germline ends. CDR1 is MDHEN and CDR2 is SYDVKM in the germline V gene. The CDR3 spans 15 residues. In nucleotides, the CDR3 is TGTGCCAGCAACAGACAACCTAGTTCCTACAATGAGCAGTTCTTC. Amino acids: CASNRQPSSYNEQFF.

Comments on this clonotype: Just one base apart from a much larger clone, this may be a read error. The gene calls are TRBV20-1 and TRBJ1-2, with TRBD1 as a possible D gene (5 bases). This CDR3 is 10 amino acids long. Germline V gene lookup returns CDR1 DFQATT and CDR2 SNEGSKA (reference sequence). The V end was cut by 5 bases, the J end by 6 bases, with 7 bases between. The CDR3 here is CSADSHGYTF. The CDR3 DNA is TGCAGTGCTGACAGCCATGGCTACACCTTC.

The rearrangement joins TRBV11-2 to TRBJ2-1, with D hard to call. Between the trimmed V and J ends, which lost 1 base and 3 bases, there was a span of 10 bases. The CDR3 spans 15 residues. Per germline, CDR1 SGHAT and CDR2 FQNNGV. CDR3 coding DNA: TGTGCCAGCAGCTTAGCTCAAATGGGCTACAATGAGCAGTTCTTC. Translating gives CASSLAQMGYNEQFF.

This chain links TRBV13 with TRBJ2-3; 10 positions agree with TRBD2. This CDR3 has 16 residues. Trimming took 5 bases from V and 5 from J; bases not matched to a gene: 10. From germline, CDR1 is PRHDT and CDR2 FYEKMQ (reference sequence). CDR3 coding DNA: TGTGCCAGCAGCGAAAGACTAGCGGGTAGACAAGATACGCAGTATTTT. Translating it yields CASSERLAGRQDTQYF.

Regarding this clonotype: The germline gene is not matched at one end of the junction; a read error may be the cause. CDR3 bases: TGTGCCAGCAGCCCCGGGACTTCAGCCTACGAGCAGAACTTC. It yields the protein CASSPGTSAYEQNF. The chain carries TRBV7-9 and TRBJ2-7; TRBD2 might be the D (6 bases). CDR3 length: 14 amino acids. Germline CDR1 reads SEHNR; CDR2 reads FQNEAQ (reference sequence).

About this clonotype: This sequence may be a read error, since a much larger clone differs from it by one base. The chain combines TRBV23-1 with TRBJ2-3; TRBD2 agrees at 14 bases. TRBV23-1 falls under the ORF class, with uncertain function. The CDR3 spans 17 residues. The ends lost 8 bases at V and 0 bases at J; junction bases unmatched: 7. The chain's CDR3 is CASGPGTSGSSTDTQYF. CDR3 in DNA: TGCGCCAGCGGCCCCGGGACTAGCGGGAGCAGCACAGATACGCAGTATTTT.

For this clonotype: With a much larger clone just one base away, this may be a read error. The genes are TRBV29-1 and TRBJ2-5, with D perhaps matching TRBD1 or TRBD2 (5 bases each). Looked up from germline, CDR1 is SQVTM and CDR2 is ANQGSEA. The CDR3 extends over 16 amino acids. The CDR3 DNA reads as TGCAGCGGTGAACGGGACCGAATCTCAGACTTAGAGACCCAGTACTTC. It codes for CSGERDRISDLETQYF.

The chain has TRBV7-9 and TRBJ2-3; unclear D gene. V gave up 5 bases and J gave up 5 bases, with 17 bases separating them. The germline CDR1 and CDR2 sequences are SEHNR and FQNEAQ (reference sequence). The CDR3 loop spans 15 amino acids. CDR3 DNA: TGTGCCAGCAGCCCTACAGCAGAACTGGGAGATACGCAGTATTTT. Amino acids: CASSPTAELGDTQYF.